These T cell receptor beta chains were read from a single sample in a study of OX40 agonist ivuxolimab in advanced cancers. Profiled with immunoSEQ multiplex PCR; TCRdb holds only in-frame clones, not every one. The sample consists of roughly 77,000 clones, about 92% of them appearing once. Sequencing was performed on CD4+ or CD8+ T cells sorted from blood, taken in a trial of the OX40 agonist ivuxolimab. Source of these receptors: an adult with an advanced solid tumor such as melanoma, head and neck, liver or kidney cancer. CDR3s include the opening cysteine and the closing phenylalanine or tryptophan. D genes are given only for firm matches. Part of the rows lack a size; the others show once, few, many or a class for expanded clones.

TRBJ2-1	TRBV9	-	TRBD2	TGTGCCAGCAGCGTAGACAGTAGCGGGAGGGAGCAGTTCTTC	CASSVDSSGREQFF
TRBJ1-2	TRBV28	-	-	TGTGCCAGCAGTTCCCCAGGGTATGGCTACACCTTC	CASSSPGYGYTF
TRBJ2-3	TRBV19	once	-	TGTGCCAGTAGTATTCGCGGGGCTGCAACAGATACGCAGTATTTT	CASSIRGAATDTQYF
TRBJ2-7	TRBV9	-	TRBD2	TGTGCCAGCAGCGTAGGGGGACTAGCGTCTATTCCCTACGAGCAGTACTTC	CASSVGGLASIPYEQYF
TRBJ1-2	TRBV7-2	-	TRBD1	TGTGCCAGCAGCTCCGGGACAGGGGGCTATGGCTACACCTTC	CASSSGTGGYGYTF
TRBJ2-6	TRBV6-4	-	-	TGTGCCAGCAGTCCACCAGGGATTTCTGGGGCCAACGTCCTGACTTTC	CASSPPGISGANVLTF
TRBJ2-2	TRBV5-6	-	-	TGTGCCAGCAGTGTAGGGGGTTCCGCCGGGGAGCTGTTTTTT	CASSVGGSAGELFF
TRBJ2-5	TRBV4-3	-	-	TGCGCCAGCAGCCTGAGACCGGGAGAGACCCAGTACTTC	CASSLRPGETQYF
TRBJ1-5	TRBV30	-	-	TGTGCCTGGAGACTCCCGGCCGGGCCCCAGCATTTT	CAWRLPAGPQHF
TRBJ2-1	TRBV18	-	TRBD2	TGTGCCAGCTCGCCCTTGAGCGGGAAATACAATGAGCAGTTCTTC	CASSPLSGKYNEQFF
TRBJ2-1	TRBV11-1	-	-	TGTGCCAGCAGCTTAGAGGAGGGGGGAGCGCAGTTCTTC	CASSLEEGGAQFF
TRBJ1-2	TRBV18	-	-	TGTGCCAGCTCACACGGGGAAAAAAGGGGCCCTTGGTATGGCTACACCTTC	CASSHGEKRGPWYGYTF
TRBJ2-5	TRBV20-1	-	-	TGCAGTGCTCTCACCCTAGAGACCCAGTACTTC	CSALTLETQYF
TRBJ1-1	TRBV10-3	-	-	TGTGCCATCAGTGACCGGGTGAACACTGAAGCTTTCTTT	CAISDRVNTEAFF
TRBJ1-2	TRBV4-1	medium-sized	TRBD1	TGCGCCAGCAGCCGGACAGGTTACGAGAATGGCTACACCTTC	CASSRTGYENGYTF
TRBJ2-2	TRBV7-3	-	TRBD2	TGTGCCAGCAGCTTGGCGGGAGGGACCGGGGAGCTGTTTTTT	CASSLAGGTGELFF
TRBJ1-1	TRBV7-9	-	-	TGTGCCAGCAGCTCGGAGACAGCTGAAGCTTTCTTT	CASSSETAEAFF
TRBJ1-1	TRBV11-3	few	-	TGTGCCAGCAGCTTAGGTCGCCGCTCTGAAGCTTTCTTT	CASSLGRRSEAFF